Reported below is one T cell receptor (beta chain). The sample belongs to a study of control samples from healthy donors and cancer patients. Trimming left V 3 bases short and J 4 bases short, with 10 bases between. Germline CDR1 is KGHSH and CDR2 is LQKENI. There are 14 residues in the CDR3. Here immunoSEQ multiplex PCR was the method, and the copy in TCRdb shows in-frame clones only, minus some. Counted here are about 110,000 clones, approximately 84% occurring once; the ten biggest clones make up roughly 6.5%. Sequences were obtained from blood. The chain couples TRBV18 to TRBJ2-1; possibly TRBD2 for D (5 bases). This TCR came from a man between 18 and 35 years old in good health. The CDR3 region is CASSPTTRYNEQFF. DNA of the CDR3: TGTGCCAGCTCACCGACTACGAGATACAATGAGCAGTTCTTC.